This T cell receptor beta chain was obtained from a study of blood T cell repertoires in COVID-19. Study information: Donors in the United States, Italy and Spain gave samples during acute or convalescent COVID-19.

Original processing methods: Reference gene primer amplification in the assay estimated nucleated cell counts. Measured with immunoSEQ multiplex PCR; TCRdb has only the in-frame clones, and not every one. V and J calls and clone size follow that table, whereas D and trimming were derived from the DNA. The sample records under 250,000 clones, about four fifths being singletons. Germline loops: CDR1 LNHDA, CDR2 SQIVND (reference sequence). With 4 bases clipped from V and 3 bases from J, the junction kept 4 bases outside the gene matches. The length of the CDR3 is 14 residues. This sequence originates from a man in his fifties or sixties with active or convalescent COVID-19. The material sequenced was peripheral blood. V usage is TRBV19 and J usage is TRBJ2-7; 9 bases are shared with TRBD1. CDR3 sequence reads: CASSRTTGGYEQYF. DNA for the CDR3: TGTGCCAGTAGTAGGACGACAGGGGGCTACGAGCAGTACTTC.